This entry is about one TCR beta chain. The target of this receptor is not known. Qualities for individual bases were not recorded, and no much larger clone is one base off. This sample stems from a study of identical twins (dated by TCRdb to the mid-2010s). Background for the entire study: To test whether fetal clonotypes persist, this study deep-sequenced TCR alpha and beta repertoires from monozygotic twins, from unrelated adults of various ages, and from cord blood. Replicate twin experiments were performed at different times using different library preparation protocols to rule out contamination. Here is what the overall study found, with its caveats: In monozygotic twins, recombination models systematically underestimated out-of-frame TCR alpha sharing, but the models matched the sharing seen between unrelated individuals. Compared with coincidental sharing between unrelated individuals, an excess of low generation-probability sequences was observed among out-of-frame TCR alpha sequences shared between twins. The excess sharing between twins in beta out-of-frame sequences was weaker because fewer shared sequences reduced the signal-to-noise ratio. Invariant T cells such as MAIT and iNKT could partly confound zero-insertion analyses, although diverse VJ usage argued against such confounding for most clonotypes. Because the same donors could not be followed over many years, the conclusions depended on cross-sectional statistical analysis. Fewer insertions were carried by abundant cord blood beta clonotypes, a similar but weaker trend appeared in young adult naive repertoires, and no such trend appeared in memory repertoires.

Every donor in the study was a healthy Caucasian. Three pairs of female monozygotic twins, all aged roughly 18 to 29 years, made up the twin cohort. Peripheral blood mononuclear cells were the source from which RNA for the TCR libraries was isolated. As encoded in the germline V gene (reference sequence), CDR1 is DFQATT while CDR2 is SNEGSKA. The CDR3 runs 11 amino acids, cysteine and phenylalanine included. The DNA shown is the 33-base CDR3, in frame from base 1. Trimming removed 5 bases from V and 7 bases from J, leaving 12 bases between the germline ends. Library preparation employed 5' RACE. Sequenced using an Illumina HiSeq 2000. A universal primer binding site was introduced by template switching, and a unique molecular identifier was present in the final cDNA, enabling accurate counting of TCR cDNA molecules. Specific primers in the conserved constant-segment region were used to synthesize first-strand cDNA for TCR alpha and beta chains. To control for contamination, every cDNA library carried two barcodes: a SMART-Mk sample barcode plus Illumina barcodes. Two successive PCR steps introduced TruSeq adapter sequences along with Illumina sample barcodes. Sequencing of the TCR alpha and beta cDNA libraries was done on the Illumina HiSeq platform using custom primers. Per the authors' processing: Raw reads were processed with MiGEC to extract unique molecular identifiers, and MiXCR was used to determine CDR3 positions. For each individual, recombination models were inferred using an EM algorithm with the repgenHMM and IGoR tools. The tcR package in R was used for shared clonotype analysis, with sharing normalized by the product of cloneset sizes. To study raw recombination without the effects of thymic and clonal selection, out-of-frame nonproductive sequences were analyzed. Using fastp trimming at Q25 and MiXCR clonotype assembly, TCRdb reanalyzed the public sequencing data and kept in-frame beta chains. Every distinct CDR3 protein forms one entry, paired with its most common genes and DNA. These V and J calls originate from TCRdb's pipeline instead of the authors' own analysis. Present in this sample are hundreds of thousands of distinct CDR3 sequences, 20% to 25% of which were seen just once. Of the sample, around 4.4% falls within the top ten clones.

These data also featured in a second study, about T cells expressing NK-cell markers. As that second study puts it: In sorted CD3+CD56+NKG2C+, CD3+CD56+NKG2C- and CD3+CD56-NKG2C+ T-cell subsets from 7 to 9 donors, TCR beta-chain repertoires were profiled. Among the eight sequenced donors, seven were HCMV-seropositive and one was HCMV-seronegative. In several experiments an anti-gammadeltaTCR antibody was added to restrict sorting to alphabetaTCR-expressing T cells. In more than five donors, the dominant CD3+CD56+NKG2C+ clonotypes were found to rank among the top 10 CD8+ clonotypes and to make up 1.0-7.0% of CD8+ T cells. Those dominant clonotypes were again the most abundant among CD3+CD56-NKG2C+ cells in a few donors, at about 25-65%. Whether the expanded NKG2C-expressing T cell clones were specific for HCMV antigens remained unclear. All eight donors whose samples were sequenced were randomly selected healthy volunteers, three of them men and five women. To determine HCMV serostatus, a commercial ELISA kit was used to detect HCMV-specific IgG in serum. For over 5 donors, bulk peripheral blood T-cell repertoires were additionally sequenced from unsorted PBMC. MIGEC was used to demultiplex reads and group the reads by UMI, and MiTCR was used to assemble and quantify clonotypes. Only TCR cDNA sequences supported by at least two reads were kept to exclude erroneous sequences. The tcR package was used for downstream repertoire analysis, and clonotypes were matched between fractions using CDR3 nucleotide sequence together with V segment. Antigen specificity was annotated against VDJdb with VDJmatch, allowing one amino acid substitution in CDR3.

The receptor was derived from a woman aged 18-35 years in good health. Sequenced material: PBMCs. This receptor chain uses TRBV20-1 and TRBJ2-7; the D gene is perhaps TRBD1, on 5 matching bases. The bases read TGCAGTGCTTACCAGGGTTTTGAGCAGTACTTC. Its translation is CSAYQGFEQYF.